This T cell receptor beta chain was captured by sequencing in a study of T cell responses to AZD1222 COVID-19 vaccine. Measured with immunoSEQ multiplex PCR; TCRdb has only the in-frame clones, and not every one. This repertoire shows roughly 65,000 clones, about 90% found once; its top ten account for about 8.2%. This clone has just a few counts. Germline CDR1 LNHDA, CDR2 SQIVND (reference sequence). This CDR3 is 12 amino acids long. The V and J ends lost 4 bases and 0 bases respectively, with 1 base between them. The origin of this receptor is an adult in good health. The rearrangement joins TRBV19 to TRBJ1-5; D not certain. The material was peripheral blood, obtained on day 0 of AZD1222 vaccination. CDR3 residues: CASSNSNQPQHF. DNA of the CDR3: TGTGCCAGTAGTAATAGCAATCAGCCCCAGCATTTT.